The rows below give T cell receptor beta chains drawn from one sample of a study of T cells after yellow fever vaccination. Each CDR3 protein gets one entry after TCRdb re-called the 5' RACE reads with MiXCR. The sample consists of some 350,000 distinct CDR3 sequences, over 4% of them appearing once. Sequences were derived from PBMCs, sampled 5 days after the yellow fever booster vaccination. These receptors were taken from a man younger than 35 who received the YFV17D yellow fever vaccine. Both conserved end residues are part of each CDR3. The D gene is left open where the match is weak. Where a row states a size, it is once, few, many or the class of an expanded clone; other rows omit it.

size: -
V: TRBV15
J: TRBJ1-3
D: -
CDR3: CATRDSGNTIYF
DNA: TGTGCCACCCGAGACTCTGGAAACACCATATATTTT

size: many
V: TRBV7-7
J: TRBJ2-5
D: -
CDR3: CASSLAPGMQETQYF
DNA: TGTGCCAGCAGCTTAGCGCCGGGAATGCAAGAGACCCAGTACTTC

size: -
V: TRBV7-9
J: TRBJ2-3
D: -
CDR3: CASSNAGTGRAQYF
DNA: TGTGCCAGCAGCAACGCGGGTACGGGTAGGGCGCAGTATTTT

size: -
V: TRBV7-2
J: TRBJ1-6
D: -
CDR3: CASSLRNDSPLHF
DNA: TGTGCCAGCAGCTTAAGGAACGATTCACCCCTCCACTTT

size: many
V: TRBV4-1
J: TRBJ2-5
D: -
CDR3: CASSQSIGSPGGYQETQYF
DNA: TGCGCCAGCAGCCAATCAATAGGAAGTCCCGGGGGCTACCAAGAGACCCAGTACTTC

size: many
V: TRBV12-3/TRBV12-4
J: TRBJ1-2
D: -
CDR3: CASSLRGSYGYTF
DNA: TGTGCCAGCAGTTTGAGGGGAAGCTATGGCTACACCTTC

size: few
V: TRBV5-1
J: TRBJ1-3
D: -
CDR3: CASRLGQGSGNTIYF
DNA: TGCGCCAGCAGGCTCGGGCAGGGCTCTGGAAACACCATATATTTT

size: -
V: TRBV18
J: TRBJ2-6
D: -
CDR3: CASSPIRGVTGANVLTF
DNA: TGTGCCAGCTCACCGATTAGAGGGGTAACTGGGGCCAACGTCCTGACTTTC

size: few
V: TRBV29-1
J: TRBJ1-2
D: -
CDR3: CSVEMSGANYGYTF
DNA: TGCAGCGTTGAGATGTCAGGGGCTAACTATGGCTACACCTTC

size: few
V: TRBV6-5
J: TRBJ1-5
D: -
CDR3: CASSYSRSQPQHF
DNA: TGTGCCAGCAGTTACTCAAGGAGTCAGCCCCAGCATTTT

size: few
V: TRBV7-9
J: TRBJ1-5
D: -
CDR3: CASSTGQGAYSNQPQHF
DNA: TGTGCCAGCAGCACAGGTCAAGGGGCTTATAGCAATCAGCCCCAGCATTTT

size: few
V: TRBV9
J: TRBJ2-6
D: -
CDR3: CASSVARGRGGQSGANVLTF
DNA: TGTGCCAGCAGCGTAGCTAGGGGAAGGGGAGGACAATCTGGGGCCAACGTCCTGACTTTC

size: many
V: TRBV6-5
J: TRBJ2-7
D: TRBD1
CDR3: CASSYGTASYEQYF
DNA: TGTGCCAGCAGTTACGGGACAGCATCCTACGAGCAGTACTTC

size: few
V: TRBV5-4
J: TRBJ1-3
D: -
CDR3: CASSLLSYVEGENTIYF
DNA: TGTGCCAGCAGCTTGTTGTCCTACGTCGAGGGTGAAAACACCATATATTTT

size: -
V: TRBV6-2/TRBV6-3
J: TRBJ2-7
D: -
CDR3: CASRGLPNPYEQYF
DNA: TGTGCCAGCAGAGGTCTGCCCAACCCCTACGAGCAGTACTTC

size: -
V: TRBV7-6
J: TRBJ2-5
D: -
CDR3: CASSLPTIGETQYF
DNA: TGTGCCAGCAGCTTACCGACAATTGGAGAGACCCAGTACTTC

size: few
V: TRBV20-1
J: TRBJ2-1
D: -
CDR3: CSAYGTEGNEQFF
DNA: TGCAGCGCGTACGGGACCGAGGGCAATGAGCAGTTCTTC

size: -
V: TRBV12-3/TRBV12-4
J: TRBJ2-7
D: TRBD1
CDR3: CASRTGGEQYF
DNA: TGTGCCAGCAGGACAGGGGGTGAGCAGTACTTC

size: many
V: TRBV7-6
J: TRBJ2-1
D: -
CDR3: CASSLSGVGGEQFF
DNA: TGTGCCAGCAGCTTAAGTGGGGTTGGGGGTGAGCAGTTCTTC

size: many
V: TRBV20-1
J: TRBJ2-1
D: -
CDR3: CSAQRTLRGNEQFF
DNA: TGCAGTGCCCAACGGACGCTCCGGGGTAATGAGCAGTTCTTC

size: many
V: TRBV4-1
J: TRBJ1-3
D: -
CDR3: CASSRETGPGNTIYF
DNA: TGCGCCAGCAGCCGCGAGACTGGTCCTGGAAACACCATATATTTT

size: many
V: TRBV4-3
J: TRBJ1-2
D: -
CDR3: CASSPSRSPGVVYGYTF
DNA: TGCGCCAGCAGCCCTAGCAGGTCGCCTGGTGTGGTCTATGGCTACACCTTC

size: -
V: TRBV19
J: TRBJ1-2
D: -
CDR3: CASSLAGGTGGYGYTF
DNA: TGTGCCAGTAGCCTGGCAGGCGGGACGGGAGGCTATGGCTACACCTTC

size: -
V: TRBV2
J: TRBJ2-7
D: TRBD1
CDR3: CASSQNQGTGFDEQYF
DNA: TGTGCCAGCAGCCAAAATCAGGGGACAGGGTTTGACGAGCAGTACTTC

size: many
V: TRBV20-1
J: TRBJ1-1
D: -
CDR3: CSARPVRGDTEAFF
DNA: TGCAGTGCTAGGCCCGTGAGGGGGGACACTGAAGCTTTCTTT

size: -
V: TRBV4-1
J: TRBJ1-6
D: -
CDR3: CASSQASSPYNSPLHF
DNA: TGCGCCAGCAGCCAAGCCTCCTCACCTTATAATTCACCCCTCCACTTT

size: many
V: TRBV5-1
J: TRBJ1-6
D: -
CDR3: CASSSRGRDNSPLHF
DNA: TGCGCCAGCAGCTCCCGGGGACGGGATAATTCACCCCTCCACTTT

size: few
V: TRBV5-1
J: TRBJ2-6
D: -
CDR3: CASHRGADFSGANVLTF
DNA: TGCGCCTCCCACCGGGGGGCCGACTTCTCTGGGGCCAACGTCCTGACTTTC

size: -
V: TRBV7-9
J: TRBJ1-5
D: -
CDR3: CASASKDSNQPQHF
DNA: TGTGCCAGCGCCTCCAAAGATAGCAATCAGCCCCAGCATTTT

size: -
V: TRBV23-1
J: TRBJ1-5
D: TRBD1
CDR3: CASTTGNQPQHF
DNA: TGCGCCAGCACGACAGGGAATCAGCCCCAGCATTTT

size: many
V: TRBV4-2
J: TRBJ2-7
D: -
CDR3: CASSQEGGGDIYEQYF
DNA: TGTGCCAGCAGCCAAGAAGGAGGGGGGGATATCTACGAGCAGTACTTC

size: -
V: TRBV7-2
J: TRBJ1-2
D: -
CDR3: CASSPTRTLIYGYTF
DNA: TGTGCCAGCAGCCCCACCAGGACCTTGATCTATGGCTACACCTTC

size: -
V: TRBV20-1
J: TRBJ1-1
D: TRBD1
CDR3: CSASDRGLLLAEAFF
DNA: TGCAGTGCTAGCGACAGGGGGCTTTTACTCGCTGAAGCTTTCTTT

size: -
V: TRBV6-6
J: TRBJ2-7
D: -
CDR3: CASSTQGTGSHEQYF
DNA: TGTGCCAGCAGTACCCAGGGGACGGGGAGCCACGAGCAGTACTTC

size: -
V: TRBV4-1
J: TRBJ2-3
D: TRBD2
CDR3: CASSQELAGNTDTQYF
DNA: TGCGCCAGCAGCCAAGAGCTAGCGGGAAACACAGATACGCAGTATTTT

size: -
V: TRBV7-2
J: TRBJ1-5
D: -
CDR3: CASIPHSNQPQHF
DNA: TGTGCCAGCATCCCACATAGCAATCAGCCCCAGCATTTT

size: few
V: TRBV6-5
J: TRBJ1-1
D: -
CDR3: CASRPAGRMNTEAFF
DNA: TGTGCCAGCAGACCCGCCGGCCGAATGAACACTGAAGCTTTCTTT

size: -
V: TRBV7-9
J: TRBJ1-1
D: TRBD1
CDR3: CASSPRQGQTAFF
DNA: TGTGCCAGCAGCCCCAGACAGGGGCAAACAGCTTTCTTT

size: -
V: TRBV6-2/TRBV6-3
J: TRBJ1-2
D: -
CDR3: CASSRGSIGYTF
DNA: TGTGCCAGCAGCCGGGGATCGATTGGCTACACCTTC

size: many
V: TRBV25-1
J: TRBJ2-7
D: -
CDR3: CASRGGGEQYF
DNA: TGTGCAAGCAGGGGCGGGGGCGAGCAGTACTTC

size: -
V: TRBV5-1
J: TRBJ2-5
D: -
CDR3: CASSLRSSRETQYF
DNA: TGCGCCAGCAGCTTGCGCTCTAGCCGGGAGACCCAGTACTTC

size: many
V: TRBV20-1
J: TRBJ2-7
D: -
CDR3: CSAIQGYEQYF
DNA: TGCAGTGCGATACAGGGATACGAGCAGTACTTC

size: -
V: TRBV29-1
J: TRBJ2-6
D: -
CDR3: CSARGSGANVLTF
DNA: TGCAGCGCCCGAGGCTCTGGGGCCAACGTCCTGACTTTC

size: -
V: TRBV3-1
J: TRBJ2-2
D: -
CDR3: CASSLRVGELFF
DNA: TGTGCCAGCAGCCTCAGGGTCGGGGAGCTGTTTTTT

size: many
V: TRBV18
J: TRBJ2-3
D: -
CDR3: CASSTPGIPDTQYF
DNA: TGTGCCAGCTCAACCCCAGGGATCCCAGATACGCAGTATTTT

size: many
V: TRBV5-1
J: TRBJ1-5
D: -
CDR3: CASSRGTEQPQHF
DNA: TGCGCCAGCAGCCGCGGGACGGAGCAGCCCCAGCATTTT

size: many
V: TRBV7-9
J: TRBJ2-1
D: TRBD2
CDR3: CASSLDGTSGGAQFF
DNA: TGTGCCAGCAGCTTGGACGGGACTAGCGGGGGGGCCCAGTTCTTC

size: once
V: TRBV12-3/TRBV12-4
J: TRBJ2-3
D: -
CDR3: CASRILAATDTQYF
DNA: TGTGCCAGCAGGATCTTAGCCGCCACAGATACGCAGTATTTT

size: -
V: TRBV29-1
J: TRBJ1-3
D: -
CDR3: CSVTENSGNTIYF
DNA: TGCAGCGTGACTGAAAACTCTGGAAACACCATATATTTT

size: many
V: TRBV3-1
J: TRBJ2-3
D: -
CDR3: CASSQGFGTDTQYF
DNA: TGTGCCAGCAGCCAAGGGTTCGGAACAGATACGCAGTATTTT

size: few
V: TRBV20-1
J: TRBJ2-3
D: -
CDR3: CSAPPGFTDTQYF
DNA: TGCAGTGCCCCCCCGGGCTTCACAGATACGCAGTATTTT

size: many
V: TRBV29-1
J: TRBJ2-5
D: TRBD2
CDR3: CSVTPLAGVQETQYF
DNA: TGCAGCGTTACCCCCCTAGCGGGGGTCCAAGAGACCCAGTACTTC

size: few
V: TRBV4-3
J: TRBJ2-1
D: TRBD1
CDR3: CASSQEWQGVVNEQFF
DNA: TGCGCCAGCAGCCAAGAGTGGCAGGGGGTAGTCAATGAGCAGTTCTTC

size: few
V: TRBV7-6
J: TRBJ2-2
D: TRBD1
CDR3: CASSSPRGLAGELFF
DNA: TGTGCCAGCAGCTCACCGAGGGGGCTCGCCGGGGAGCTGTTTTTT

size: -
V: TRBV6-2/TRBV6-3
J: TRBJ2-5
D: -
CDR3: CASRLQGGETQYF
DNA: TGTGCCAGCAGACTACAGGGAGGGGAGACCCAGTACTTC

size: many
V: TRBV5-1
J: TRBJ2-5
D: -
CDR3: CASSMDLGETQYF
DNA: TGCGCCAGCAGTATGGACTTAGGAGAGACCCAGTACTTC